A single sample gave rise to the 32 T cell receptor beta chains below, sequenced in a study of somatic mutations in cytotoxic T cells in rheumatoid arthritis. TCRdb keeps only in-frame clones here, not all; method: immunoSEQ multiplex PCR. The table records 25,000 to 30,000 clones, about 87% of them present only once. Sample: CD8+ T cells sorted from blood. The receptor set was obtained from an adult with rheumatoid arthritis.

This clone appeared a few times. The chain links TRBV4-3 to TRBJ1-2; D gene ambiguous. The germline gives CDR1 LGHNA, CDR2 YSLEER. This CDR3 has 15 residues. V was shortened by 0 bases and J by 0 bases, with 8 bases between the two germline ends. The CDR3 loop is CASSQDSRSNYGYTF. The CDR3 DNA follows: TGCGCCAGCAGCCAAGATAGCAGGTCTAACTATGGCTACACCTTC.

The rearrangement links TRBV6-1 to TRBJ2-7; D is undetermined. V was cut by 0 bases and J by 0 bases, with 6 bases left in between. Germline V lookup: CDR1 MNHNS, CDR2 SASEGT. The CDR3 extends over 14 amino acids. The CDR3 nucleotides read TGTGCCAGCAGTGAAGCCCGGCCCTCCTACGAGCAGTACTTC. The encoded protein is CASSEARPSYEQYF.

The chain is built from TRBV5-4 and TRBJ2-7; 8 bases line up with TRBD1. The J segment lost 6 bases and the V segment lost 5 bases, leaving 4 bases of the junction unmatched. The CDR3 extends over 12 amino acids. Germline-derived CDR1 and CDR2 are SGHNT and YYREEE (reference sequence). Here the CDR3 DNA reads TGTGCCAGCAGTTTTACAGGGGGCGAGCAGTACTTC. Protein product: CASSFTGGEQYF.

V and J are TRBV6-1 and TRBJ1-2; the D gene is possibly TRBD1 (5 bases). CDR3 size: 13 residues. Trimming removed 7 bases at V and 5 bases at J, with 14 bases between. The germline V gene has CDR1 MNHNS and CDR2 SASEGT. DNA of the CDR3: TGTGCCAGCATTCCGGGACCCCGGTATGGCTACACCTTC. It encodes CASIPGPRYGYTF.

The chain has TRBV27 and TRBJ2-5; the D is unclear. Germline assignment: CDR1 MNHEY and CDR2 SMNVEV (reference sequence). Trimming left V 7 bases short and J 5 bases short, with 20 bases between. The CDR3 has 15 amino acids. CDR3 protein: CASTPSIYLWETQYF. CDR3 DNA sequence: TGTGCCAGCACCCCGAGCATCTATCTTTGGGAGACCCAGTACTTC.

This chain joins TRBV27 and TRBJ2-1, with a possible D match to TRBD2 (6 bases). The CDR3 covers 19 residues. The germline CDR1 and CDR2 sequences are MNHEY and SMNVEV (reference sequence). Trimming left V 6 bases short and J 8 bases short, with 32 bases between. The CDR3 spells CASSELQPDPFGPGDEQFF. The DNA of the CDR3 is TGTGCCAGCAGCGAATTGCAACCCGACCCTTTTGGACCGGGGGATGAGCAGTTCTTC.

The genes are TRBV27 and TRBJ2-7; D remains unclear. The V gene's germline CDR1 is MNHEY and CDR2 SMNVEV (reference sequence). Trimming removed 0 bases from V and 3 bases from J, with 6 bases in between. The CDR3 spans 13 residues. CDR3 protein: CASSLSANYEQYF. For the CDR3, the DNA is TGTGCCAGCAGTTTATCTGCTAACTACGAGCAGTACTTC.

This sequence joins TRBV27 and TRBJ1-1; TRBD1 matches at 10 bases. The trim removed 5 bases at V and 6 bases at J, leaving 6 bases unmatched. Germline lookup yields CDR1 MNHEY and CDR2 SMNVEV (reference sequence). The CDR3 sequence is 14 residues long. The DNA for the CDR3 is TGTGCCAGCAGTCCGGGACAGGGGATTCCTGAAGCTTTCTTT. Its translation: CASSPGQGIPEAFF.

The chain has TRBV6-6 and TRBJ2-7; D is ambiguous. Trimming cost V 4 bases and J 7 bases, with 8 bases left between them. This CDR3 is 11 amino acids long. CDR1 is MNHNY and CDR2 is SVGAGI in the germline V gene (reference sequence). CDR3 nucleotides: TGTGCCAGCAGTTTTGGGTGGGAGCAGTACTTC. It is translated as CASSFGWEQYF.

V gene TRBV15 combines with J gene TRBJ2-5; TRBD2 agrees at 9 bases. The CDR3 totals 15 residues. Germline CDR1 and CDR2: LNHNV and YYDKDF (reference sequence). The V gene end was trimmed by 3 bases and the J gene end by 2 bases; junction bases not matched to a gene: 4. CDR3 bases: TGTGCCACCAGCAGCCGACTAGCGGCACAAGAGACCCAGTACTTC. Its translation is CATSSRLAAQETQYF.

This clone was observed a few times. The chain joins TRBV6-1 to TRBJ1-5; maybe TRBD1 (5 bases). V was shortened by 5 bases and J by 3 bases, with 14 bases between the two germline ends. The CDR3 is 15 residues long. CDR1 and CDR2 from the germline V gene are MNHNS and SASEGT. CDR3 coding DNA: TGTGCCAGCAGTTTCCCGACAGCGAACAATCAGCCCCAGCATTTT. It translates to CASSFPTANNQPQHF.

This chain's CDR3 is CASPPGLKGEQFF. The CDR3 bases are TGTGCCAGCCCCCCGGGTCTTAAGGGTGAGCAGTTCTTC. This chain connects TRBV7-3 to TRBJ2-1; unclear D gene. This CDR3 has 13 residues. Germline CDR1 is SGHTA and CDR2 is FQGTGA. Trimming took off 8 bases at V and 9 bases at J, with 17 bases between the two ends.

The chain links TRBV9 to TRBJ2-3, with D possibly matching TRBD1 (5 bases). The CDR3 runs to 15 residues. Germline CDR1 reads SGDLS; CDR2 reads YYNGEE. The V and J ends lost 0 bases and 2 bases respectively, with 10 bases between them. This chain's CDR3 is CASSVDGADTDTQYF. The CDR3 DNA reads TGTGCCAGCAGCGTAGATGGGGCGGACACAGATACGCAGTATTTT.

CDR3 DNA: TGTGCCAGCAGTTACAACAGGGGCTACGAGCAGTACTTC. Amino acids: CASSYNRGYEQYF. V is TRBV6-5 and J is TRBJ2-7; 7 bases match TRBD1. Germline CDR1 is MNHEY and CDR2 is SVGAGI. After removal of 2 bases from V and 3 bases from J, the junction contained 1 base not matched to a gene. CDR3 length equals 13 residues.

This clone was observed once. The CDR3 DNA sequence: TGTGCCAGCAGCTTACCGTCAGGCCAAGAGACCCAGTACTTC. This gives the protein CASSLPSGQETQYF. The chain employs TRBV7-9 and TRBJ2-5, with D unresolved. The CDR3 has 14 residues. CDR1 and CDR2 (germline): SEHNR, FQNEAQ (reference sequence). Trimming pared 2 bases from V and 1 base from J, leaving 8 bases between.

This chain joins TRBV2 and TRBJ2-5, with 12 bases that match TRBD1. J lost 3 bases, V lost 6 bases, and 11 bases had no gene match. Germline-derived CDR1 and CDR2 are SNHLY and FYNNEI. The CDR3 has 17 amino acids. The CDR3 DNA reads as TGTGCCAGCAGCGTTCCGGGACAGGGGGCGAGAGAAGAGACCCAGTACTTC. It encodes CASSVPGQGAREETQYF.

V gene TRBV7-9 combines with J gene TRBJ1-5; 7 nucleotides agree with TRBD1. Trimming removed 5 bases from V and 5 bases from J; junction bases left unmatched: 6. Germline-derived CDR1 and CDR2 are SEHNR and FQNEAQ (reference sequence). This CDR3 is 14 amino acids long. The CDR3 bases are TGTGCCAGCAGCGGCCGGGACAGTCATCAGCCCCAGCATTTT. Translation gives CASSGRDSHQPQHF.

The rearrangement uses TRBV19 and TRBJ2-7; D perhaps matches TRBD1 (5 bases). Germline V CDR1 and CDR2: LNHDA, SQIVND (reference sequence). This CDR3 has 13 amino acids. Between the trimmed V and J ends, which lost 3 bases and 7 bases, there was a span of 13 bases. The CDR3 bases are TGTGCCAGTAGTATGTCCGCAGGGTGGGAGCAGTACTTC. Translating it yields CASSMSAGWEQYF.

V usage is TRBV9 and J usage is TRBJ1-1, with a tentative D call TRBD1 (5 bases). This CDR3 contains 13 residues. The germline gives CDR1 SGDLS, CDR2 YYNGEE. V was clipped by 9 bases and J by 4 bases, with 16 bases between them. The CDR3 DNA reads TGTGCCACTTCACCGGGGGGTAGCACTGAAGCTTTCTTT. This encodes CATSPGGSTEAFF.

This clone was picked up one time. The J gene is TRBJ2-2, the V gene TRBV13; 10 bases line up with TRBD1. With V trimmed by 5 bases and J by 4 bases, 4 bases remained unmatched. The CDR3 contains 15 residues. Germline V gene lookup returns CDR1 PRHDT and CDR2 FYEKMQ (reference sequence). The CDR3 DNA sequence: TGTGCCAGCAGCCTCGGGACAGGGGCCACCGGGGAGCTGTTTTTT. This gives the protein CASSLGTGATGELFF.

CDR3 protein: CASSEGQGSNEQFF. The CDR3 coding sequence is TGTGCCAGCAGTGAAGGACAGGGGAGTAATGAGCAGTTCTTC. The rearrangement joins TRBV2 to TRBJ2-1; TRBD1 aligns across 8 bases. The CDR3 is 14 residues long. Germline values: CDR1 SNHLY, CDR2 FYNNEI. V shed 1 base, J shed 7 bases, and the junction held 3 bases outside the gene matches.

The rearrangement links TRBV27 to TRBJ1-1, with D perhaps matching TRBD1 (5 bases). Germline CDR1 and CDR2: MNHEY and SMNVEV (reference sequence). V gave up 4 bases and J gave up 5 bases, with 14 bases separating them. The CDR3 sequence is 14 residues long. The CDR3 DNA reads as TGTGCCAGCAGTTGGATAGGGACTTCTACTGAAGCTTTCTTT. Its translation is CASSWIGTSTEAFF.

The CDR3 loop reads CASSFPSGNTIYF. In nucleotides, the CDR3 is TGTGCCAGCAGTTTCCCCTCTGGAAACACCATATATTTT. The chain uses TRBV6-5 and TRBJ1-3; no reliable D call. V was clipped by 4 bases and J by 0 bases, with 4 bases between them. Germline CDR1 and CDR2: MNHEY and SVGAGI. The CDR3 covers 13 residues.

The J gene is TRBJ2-3, the V gene TRBV15; tentatively, D is TRBD1 or TRBD2 (5 bases each). CDR1 is LNHNV and CDR2 is YYDKDF in the germline V gene (reference sequence). This CDR3 is 16 amino acids long. Trimming removed 7 bases at V and 11 bases at J, with 28 bases between. In nucleotides, the CDR3 is TGTGCCACCAAAGAGGGAGCGGAGATAGGGACGGGTGGGCAGTATTTT. Protein: CATKEGAEIGTGGQYF.

The table lists this clone with a few counts. The chain employs TRBV7-9 and TRBJ2-7, with 10 bases fitting TRBD1. Germline trimming cut 4 bases from V and 6 bases from J; bases unmatched to any gene: 9. CDR3 length equals 15 residues. Germline V gene lookup returns CDR1 SEHNR and CDR2 FQNEAQ (reference sequence). As DNA, the CDR3 is TGTGCCAGCAGCTCCCGGGACAGGGGTATGGGCGAGCAGTACTTC. Its protein is CASSSRDRGMGEQYF.

The chain uses TRBV30 and TRBJ2-5; 7 nucleotides agree with TRBD1. Unmatched junction bases numbered 3, after V lost 2 bases and J lost 0 bases. Germline CDR1 reads GTSNPN; CDR2 reads SVGIG (reference sequence). This CDR3 comprises 14 residues. CDR3 nucleotide sequence: TGTGCCTGGAGTATGACAGGGAACCAAGAGACCCAGTACTTC. This gives the protein CAWSMTGNQETQYF.

This rearrangement joins TRBV7-8 to TRBJ2-3; TRBD2 agrees at 8 bases. Germline V CDR1 and CDR2: SGHVS, FQNEAQ. The trim removed 3 bases at V and 3 bases at J, leaving 5 bases unmatched. CDR3 size: 15 residues. CDR3 loop: CASSLVAGSTDTQYF. CDR3 nucleotides: TGTGCCAGCAGCTTGGTAGCGGGAAGTACAGATACGCAGTATTTT. Full variable domain (rest looked up from reference TRBV7-8 and TRBJ2-3): GAGVSQSPRYKVAKRGQDVALRCDPISGHVSLFWYQQALGQGPEFLTYFQNEAQLDKSGLPSDRFFAERPEGSVSTLKIQRTQQEDSAVYLCASSLVAGSTDTQYFGPGTRLTVL.

This chain joins TRBV13 and TRBJ2-1, with 9 bases fitting TRBD1. The germline CDR1 and CDR2 sequences are PRHDT and FYEKMQ (reference sequence). The J segment lost 3 bases and the V segment lost 2 bases, leaving 8 bases of the junction unmatched. The CDR3 is 17 residues long. For the CDR3, the DNA is TGTGCCAGCAGCTTAACGGCCGGGACAGGGATCTACAATGAGCAGTTCTTC. It specifies CASSLTAGTGIYNEQFF.

The rearrangement joins TRBV7-2 to TRBJ1-2, with 7 nucleotides matching TRBD1. The germline gives CDR1 SGHTA, CDR2 FQGNSA. There are 14 residues in the CDR3. The V segment lost 0 bases and the J segment 7 bases; nucleotides outside the gene matches: 5. Written as DNA, the CDR3 is TGTGCCAGCAGCTTAGCAGGGGGCGCGAGTGGCTACACCTTC. As protein: CASSLAGGASGYTF.

This clone was found once. The chain joins TRBV6-5 to TRBJ1-2; no firm D call. Germline values: CDR1 MNHEY, CDR2 SVGAGI. Trimming took off 0 bases at V and 4 bases at J, with 12 bases between the two ends. The CDR3 runs 15 residues. CDR3 protein: CASSYSLLDLYGYTF. The CDR3 DNA reads TGTGCCAGCAGTTACTCACTCCTGGACCTCTATGGCTACACCTTC.

The chain links TRBV11-2 to TRBJ2-7; 10 bases map to TRBD1. V was pared by 0 bases and J by 5 bases, with 10 bases of the junction left unmatched. This CDR3 is built from 17 residues. Germline lookup yields CDR1 SGHAT and CDR2 FQNNGV. CDR3 bases: TGTGCCAGCAGCTTAGACGTCTGGGACAGGGGAAGAGACGAGCAGTACTTC. Protein product: CASSLDVWDRGRDEQYF.

The genes are TRBV2 and TRBJ1-4, with D perhaps matching TRBD1 (5 bases). Germline V gives CDR1 SNHLY, CDR2 FYNNEI. The V and J ends lost 1 base and 0 bases respectively, with 12 bases between them. The CDR3 contains 17 residues. CDR3 DNA: TGTGCCAGCAGTGAAGAAGAGACAGATGCAACTAATGAAAAACTGTTTTTT. Protein sequence: CASSEEETDATNEKLFF.